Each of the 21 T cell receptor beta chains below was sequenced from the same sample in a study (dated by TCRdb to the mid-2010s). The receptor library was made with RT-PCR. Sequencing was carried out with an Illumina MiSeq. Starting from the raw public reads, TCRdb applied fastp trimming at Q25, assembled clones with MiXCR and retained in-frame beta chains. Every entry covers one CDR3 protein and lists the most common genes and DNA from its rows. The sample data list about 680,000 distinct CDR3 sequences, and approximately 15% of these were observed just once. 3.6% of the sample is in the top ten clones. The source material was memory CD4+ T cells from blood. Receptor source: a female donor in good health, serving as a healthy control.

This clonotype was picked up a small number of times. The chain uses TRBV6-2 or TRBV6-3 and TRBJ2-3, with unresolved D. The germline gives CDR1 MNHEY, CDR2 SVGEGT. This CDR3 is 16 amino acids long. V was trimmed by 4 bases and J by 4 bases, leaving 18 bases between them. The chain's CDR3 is CASSSPPGLLADTQYF. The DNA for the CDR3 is TGTGCCAGCAGTTCCCCTCCTGGCTTGCTGGCAGATACGCAGTATTTT.

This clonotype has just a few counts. The chain's CDR3 is CAWNEQANTEAFF. The CDR3 region has the DNA TGTGCCTGGAACGAACAGGCGAACACTGAAGCTTTCTTT. The chain carries TRBV30 and TRBJ1-1, with a possible D match to TRBD1 (5 bases). Looked up from germline, CDR1 is GTSNPN and CDR2 is SVGIG (reference sequence). CDR3 length: 13 residues. V was cut by 4 bases and J by 1 base, with 10 bases left in between.

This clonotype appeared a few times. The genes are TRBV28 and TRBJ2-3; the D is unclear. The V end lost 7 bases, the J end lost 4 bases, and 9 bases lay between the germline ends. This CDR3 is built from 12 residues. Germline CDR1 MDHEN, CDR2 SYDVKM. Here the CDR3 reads CASTAAPDTQYF. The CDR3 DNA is TGTGCCAGCACCGCCGCCCCAGATACGCAGTATTTT.

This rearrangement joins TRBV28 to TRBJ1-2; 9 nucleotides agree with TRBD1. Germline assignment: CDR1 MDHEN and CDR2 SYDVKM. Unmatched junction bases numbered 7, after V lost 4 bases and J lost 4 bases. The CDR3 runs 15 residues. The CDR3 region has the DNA TGTGCCAGCAGTTACCGGGACAGGGTCGGCTATGGCTACACCTTC. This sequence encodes CASSYRDRVGYGYTF.

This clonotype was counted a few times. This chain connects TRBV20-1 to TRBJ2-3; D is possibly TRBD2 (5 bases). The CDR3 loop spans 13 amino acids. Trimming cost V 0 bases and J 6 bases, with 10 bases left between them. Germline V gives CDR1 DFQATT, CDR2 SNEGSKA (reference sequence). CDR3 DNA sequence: TGCAGTGCTAGAGATTCGGGATGGGATACGCAGTATTTT. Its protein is CSARDSGWDTQYF.

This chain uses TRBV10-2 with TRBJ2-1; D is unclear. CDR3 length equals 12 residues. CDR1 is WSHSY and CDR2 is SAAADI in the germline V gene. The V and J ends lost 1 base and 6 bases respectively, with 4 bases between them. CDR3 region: CASSEFFNEQFF. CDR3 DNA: TGCGCCAGCAGTGAGTTCTTCAATGAGCAGTTCTTC.

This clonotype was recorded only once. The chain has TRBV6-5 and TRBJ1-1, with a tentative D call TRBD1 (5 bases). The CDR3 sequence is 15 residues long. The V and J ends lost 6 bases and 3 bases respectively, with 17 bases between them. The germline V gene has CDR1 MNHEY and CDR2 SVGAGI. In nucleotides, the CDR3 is TGTGCCAGCAGCCGGCCCCCGGGGGGGGACACTGAAGCTTTCTTT. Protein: CASSRPPGGDTEAFF.

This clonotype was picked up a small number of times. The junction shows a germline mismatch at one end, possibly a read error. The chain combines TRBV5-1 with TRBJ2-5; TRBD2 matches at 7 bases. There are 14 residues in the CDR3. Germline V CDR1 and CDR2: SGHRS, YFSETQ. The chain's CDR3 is CASTLGGGSETQYF. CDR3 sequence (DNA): TGCGCCAGCACCTTGGGGGGGGGATCAGAGACCCAGTACTTC.

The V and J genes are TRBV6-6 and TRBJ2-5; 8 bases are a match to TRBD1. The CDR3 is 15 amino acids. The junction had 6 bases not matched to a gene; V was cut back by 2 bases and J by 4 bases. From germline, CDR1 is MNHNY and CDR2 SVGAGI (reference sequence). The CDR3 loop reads CASSYGQGAGETQYF. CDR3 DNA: TGTGCCAGCAGTTACGGGCAGGGGGCAGGAGAGACCCAGTACTTC.

In nucleotides, the CDR3 is TGTGCCAGCAGCGCCGAGGGTGCGAACACTGAAGCTTTCTTT. Amino acids: CASSAEGANTEAFF. The V and J genes are TRBV7-2 and TRBJ1-1; D unclear. This CDR3 region has 14 residues. Germline V gives CDR1 SGHTA, CDR2 FQGNSA. Trimming shortened V by 5 bases and J by 1 base, and 11 bases separated the two germline ends.

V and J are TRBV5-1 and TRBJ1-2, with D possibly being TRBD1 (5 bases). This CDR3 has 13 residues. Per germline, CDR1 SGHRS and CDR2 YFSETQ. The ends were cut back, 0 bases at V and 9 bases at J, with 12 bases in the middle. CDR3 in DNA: TGCGCCAGCAGCTTGGCAGGGACTAGTCGCTACACCTTC. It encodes CASSLAGTSRYTF. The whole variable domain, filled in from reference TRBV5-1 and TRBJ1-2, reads KAGVTQTPRYLIKTRGQQVTLSCSPISGHRSVSWYQQTPGQGLQFLFEYFSETQRNKGNFPGRFSGRQFSNSRSEMNVSTLELGDSALYLCASSLAGTSRYTFGSGTRLTVV.

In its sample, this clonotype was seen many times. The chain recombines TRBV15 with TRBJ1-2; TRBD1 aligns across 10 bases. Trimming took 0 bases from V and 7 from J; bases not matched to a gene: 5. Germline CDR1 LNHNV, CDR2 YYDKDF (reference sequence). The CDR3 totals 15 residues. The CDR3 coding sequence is TGTGCCACCAGCAGAGATCAAGGACAGGGGGTTGGCTACACCTTC. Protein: CATSRDQGQGVGYTF.

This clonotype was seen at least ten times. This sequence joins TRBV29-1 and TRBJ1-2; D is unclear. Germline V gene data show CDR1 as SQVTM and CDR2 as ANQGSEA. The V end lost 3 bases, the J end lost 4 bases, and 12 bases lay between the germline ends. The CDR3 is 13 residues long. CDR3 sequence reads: CSVDRSPLYGYTF. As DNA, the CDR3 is TGCAGCGTTGATCGTTCACCGCTCTATGGCTACACCTTC.

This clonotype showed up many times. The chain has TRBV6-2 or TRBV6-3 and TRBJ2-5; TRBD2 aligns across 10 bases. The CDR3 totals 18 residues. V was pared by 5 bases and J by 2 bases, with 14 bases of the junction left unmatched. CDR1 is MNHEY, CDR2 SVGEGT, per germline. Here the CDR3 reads CASSPRGTSATWQETQYF. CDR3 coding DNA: TGTGCCAGCAGTCCGCGGGGGACTAGCGCGACGTGGCAAGAGACCCAGTACTTC.

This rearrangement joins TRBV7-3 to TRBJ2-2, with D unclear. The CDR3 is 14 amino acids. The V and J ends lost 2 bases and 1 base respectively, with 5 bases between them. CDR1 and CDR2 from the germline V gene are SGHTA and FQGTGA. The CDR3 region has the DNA TGTGCCAGCAGCTTACTTAAGAACACCGGGGAGCTGTTTTTT. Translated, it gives CASSLLKNTGELFF.

CDR3 in amino acids: CASSMIGSYNEQFF. CDR3 bases: TGTGCCAGTAGTATGATAGGCTCCTACAATGAGCAGTTCTTC. V is TRBV19 and J is TRBJ2-1, with D unresolved. The CDR3 extends over 14 amino acids. V was shortened by 3 bases and J by 0 bases, with 6 bases between the two germline ends. Per germline, CDR1 LNHDA and CDR2 SQIVND (reference sequence).

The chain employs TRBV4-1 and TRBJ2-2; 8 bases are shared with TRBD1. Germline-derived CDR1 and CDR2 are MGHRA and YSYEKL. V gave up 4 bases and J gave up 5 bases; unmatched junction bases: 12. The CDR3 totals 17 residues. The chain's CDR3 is CASSPGPLTGDTGELFF. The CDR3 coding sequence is TGCGCCAGCAGCCCCGGGCCTCTGACAGGGGATACCGGGGAGCTGTTTTTT.

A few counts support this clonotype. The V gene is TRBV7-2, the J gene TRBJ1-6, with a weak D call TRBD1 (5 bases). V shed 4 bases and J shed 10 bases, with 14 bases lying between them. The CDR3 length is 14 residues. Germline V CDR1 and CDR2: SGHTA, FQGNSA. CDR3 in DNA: TGTGCCAGCAGCTCGTCAGGGTACGACTCACCCCTCCACTTT. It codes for CASSSSGYDSPLHF.

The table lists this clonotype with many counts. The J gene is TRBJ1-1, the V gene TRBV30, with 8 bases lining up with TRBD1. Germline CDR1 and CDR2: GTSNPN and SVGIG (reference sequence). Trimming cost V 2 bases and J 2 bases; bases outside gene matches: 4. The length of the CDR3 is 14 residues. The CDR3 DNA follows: TGTGCCTGGAGTTTTACAGGGGGTAACACTGAAGCTTTCTTT. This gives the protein CAWSFTGGNTEAFF.

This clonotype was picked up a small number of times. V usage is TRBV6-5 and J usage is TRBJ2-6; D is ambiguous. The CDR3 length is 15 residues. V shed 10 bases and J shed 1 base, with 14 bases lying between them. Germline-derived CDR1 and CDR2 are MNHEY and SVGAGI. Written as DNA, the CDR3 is TGTGCCACGAACCTTAGGCGGTCTGGGGCCAACGTCCTGACTTTC. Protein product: CATNLRRSGANVLTF.

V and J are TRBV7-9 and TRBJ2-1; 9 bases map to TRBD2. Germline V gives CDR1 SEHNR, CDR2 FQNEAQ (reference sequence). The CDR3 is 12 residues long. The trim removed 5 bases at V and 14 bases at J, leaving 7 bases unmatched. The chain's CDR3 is CASSVSGGREFF. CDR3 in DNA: TGTGCCAGCAGCGTGTCTGGCGGGAGGGAGTTCTTC.